This T cell receptor (beta chain) was sequenced during a study of cytomegalovirus exposure and HLA in healthy donors. General study findings and limits: Presence/absence analyses took donor sequencing depth as roughly uniform. By a later analysis, the bulk of CMV-associated TCR beta chains appeared HLA-restricted. Later analysis found that TCR beta chains associated with HLA were more clonally expanded than other, equally common chains. Analysis was carried out at a later point, and it linked a missense DCLRE1C variant to TCR beta V- and J-gene trimming.

With 3 bases clipped from V and 3 bases from J, the junction kept 4 bases outside the gene matches. Germline V CDR1 and CDR2: MNHEY, SMNVEV (reference sequence). This CDR3 has 16 amino acids. Both 60 Vbeta primers and 13 Jbeta primers went into the PCR. The repertoire was sequenced with immunoSEQ multiplex PCR; TCRdb's copy has only in-frame clones and lacks some. The sample has under 200,000 clones; roughly four fifths are singletons. As to this clone: Antigen unknown.

Sequencing input: PBMCs. The sequence was obtained from a woman aged 18-29 years in good health and CMV-seronegative. V gene TRBV27 combines with J gene TRBJ2-7, with 14 bases aligning to TRBD2. Written as DNA, the CDR3 is TGTGCCAGCAGTTTGCTCGGGACTAGCGGGGGCTACGAGCAGTACTTC. Its protein is CASSLLGTSGGYEQYF.